This TCR beta chain originates from a study of CXCR3-negative and CXCR3-positive naive CD8 T cells. This CDR3 spans 12 amino acids. Those CD8+ T cells considered naive were CD45RO-CCR7+CD27+CD95-. The libraries of TRB cDNA were prepared using 5' RACE with UMI labels. No DNA is given; TCRdb re-called the 5' RACE reads and lists each CDR3 protein once. This table lists roughly 3,100 distinct CDR3 sequences. This clonotype was obtained from a human donor in good health. Some clones in this sample may be carry-over from other donors' samples. V usage is TRBV21-1 and J usage is TRBJ1-1; the TCRdb D gene call, TRBD1, has no DNA to confirm it. TRBV21-1 has pseudogene status. The specimen was naive CXCR3- CD8+ T cells from blood. The subset is: CD45RO-CCR7+CD27+CD95- naive CD8+ T cells lacking CXCR3 (TNR3-). The CDR3 sequence: CASSKYRQGAFF.